Listed below are T cell receptor beta chains from one sample, sequenced in a study of T cells in Graves' hyperthyroidism and ophthalmopathy. TCRdb recomputed calls from the multiplex PCR reads with MiXCR, one row per CDR3 protein. This sample has a few hundred thousand distinct CDR3 sequences, with roughly a sixth found just once. The sample consisted of blood. The receptors originated from a middle-aged woman with Graves' ophthalmopathy. Each CDR3 is given with its conserved first and last residue. The order of the fields is V gene, J gene, D gene, clone size, CDR3 DNA, CDR3 protein. The D gene is left open where the match is weak. Where a row states a size, it is once, few, many or the class of an expanded clone; other rows omit it.

TRBV7-9	TRBJ2-2	.	few	TGTGCCAGCAGCGGGCGATTAGTAGCGGCAAACACCGGGGAGCTGTTTTTT	CASSGRLVAANTGELFF
TRBV2	TRBJ1-4	.	many	TGTGCCAGCATGGGGCCAAATGAAAAACTGTTTTTT	CASMGPNEKLFF
TRBV4-1	TRBJ2-7	.	.	TGCGCCAGCAGCCAAGCCCACAGCCCCGTCAGCTCCTACGAGCAGTACTTC	CASSQAHSPVSSYEQYF
TRBV14	TRBJ1-1	.	.	TGTGCCAGCAGCCCCTATACAGGGATCAACACTGAAGCTTTCTTT	CASSPYTGINTEAFF
TRBV3-1	TRBJ1-2	.	many	TGTGCCAGCAGCCAAGTCGCAGGAGGTCGCTATGGCTACACCTTC	CASSQVAGGRYGYTF
TRBV12-3/TRBV12-4	TRBJ1-2	.	few	TGTGCCAGCAGTTTAGGGGCAGCCGCCAACTATGGCTACACCTTC	CASSLGAAANYGYTF
TRBV7-9	TRBJ2-2	.	.	TGTGCCAGCAGCCCCCAGGTGGCTAAAACGGACGGGGAGCTGTTTTTT	CASSPQVAKTDGELFF
TRBV28	TRBJ2-7	.	.	TGTGCCAGCAGTTTCGGGCAGACTCGGACCTACGAGCAGTACTTC	CASSFGQTRTYEQYF
TRBV12-3/TRBV12-4	TRBJ2-1	.	many	TGTGCCAGCAGTCACAGGACTAACCCCTACAATGAGCAGTTCTTC	CASSHRTNPYNEQFF
TRBV12-3/TRBV12-4	TRBJ1-1	.	.	TGTCCCAGCAGTTATCGGGGAAGAGAAGCTTTCTTT	CPSSYRGREAFF
TRBV20-1	TRBJ1-1	.	many	TGCAGTGCTAGGGCTCAGGGTGGCACTGAAGCTTTCTTT	CSARAQGGTEAFF
TRBV30	TRBJ2-1	.	many	TGTGCCTGGAGTTCCGGGGGCTCCTACAATGAGCAGTTCTTC	CAWSSGGSYNEQFF
TRBV5-4	TRBJ2-7	TRBD1	few	TGTGCCAGCAGCTTGGGAGGGACAGGGGGCAGGTACGAGCAGTACTTC	CASSLGGTGGRYEQYF
TRBV12-3/TRBV12-4	TRBJ2-1	TRBD2	few	TGTGCCAGCGCAAGGTGGGCTAGCGGGGGATTCAATGAGCAGTTCTTC	CASARWASGGFNEQFF
TRBV7-9	TRBJ2-5	TRBD2	few	TGTGCCAGCAGCTTAACGACTAGCCGAGAGACCCAGTACTTC	CASSLTTSRETQYF
TRBV20-1	TRBJ2-1	TRBD1	many	TGCAGTGCTGACAGTTGGACAGGGGCAATTGAGCAGTTCTTC	CSADSWTGAIEQFF
TRBV28	TRBJ2-1	TRBD2	.	TGTGCCAGCAGTTTCGGACTAGCGGGAGATGATGAGCAGTTCTTC	CASSFGLAGDDEQFF
TRBV20-1	TRBJ2-1	TRBD2	many	TGCAGTGCGGAACTAGCGGGAGGGCCGGATAAGCAGTTCTTC	CSAELAGGPDKQFF
TRBV12-3/TRBV12-4	TRBJ1-1	.	many	TGTGCCAGCAGTTTACTTAGGCCAGTAACATCAGAAGCTTTCTTT	CASSLLRPVTSEAFF
TRBV5-6	TRBJ1-1	.	.	TGTGCCAGCGGCTTGGCCTGGGGGGTGAACACTGAAGCTTTCTTT	CASGLAWGVNTEAFF
TRBV7-9	TRBJ1-4	.	.	TGTGCCAGCAGCTTGTCTCAGGGGTTAAATGAAAAACTGTTTTTT	CASSLSQGLNEKLFF
TRBV6-1	TRBJ2-3	.	few	TGTGCCAGCAGGACGACAGCTAGCACAGATACGCAGTATTTT	CASRTTASTDTQYF
TRBV10-3	TRBJ2-1	.	.	TGTGCCATCAGTGAAGTCTCTACCTACAATGAGCAGCTCTTC	CAISEVSTYNEQLF
TRBV28	TRBJ2-7	.	many	TGTGCCAGCAGCTTACAGGGCTACGAGCAGTACTTC	CASSLQGYEQYF
TRBV7-2	TRBJ2-7	TRBD1	.	TGTGCCAGCAGCTCCCGACAGGGCCCTTCCTACGAGCAGTACTTC	CASSSRQGPSYEQYF
TRBV6-1	TRBJ1-1	.	many	TGTGCCAGCAGTAGCGGCAGAAATGAAGCTTTCTTT	CASSSGRNEAFF
TRBV28	TRBJ2-3	TRBD2	many	TGTGCCAGCAGTCTAGGTATTACTAGCGCGGGGGATACCACAGATACGCAGTATTTT	CASSLGITSAGDTTDTQYF
TRBV25-1	TRBJ2-3	.	few	TGTGCCAGCAGTGAACAGGGCCGGGCGCAGTATTTT	CASSEQGRAQYF
TRBV7-8	TRBJ2-1	.	many	TGTGCCAGCAGATCGGGGGCAGCGGGCTCCTACAATGAGCAGTTCTTC	CASRSGAAGSYNEQFF
TRBV12-3/TRBV12-4	TRBJ2-7	.	many	TGTGCCAGCAGTTTAAATGTCGGCGAGCAGTACTTC	CASSLNVGEQYF
TRBV28	TRBJ2-3	TRBD1	many	TGTGCCAGCAGTTACCTGGGACAGGGAGATGGGGATACGCAGTATTTT	CASSYLGQGDGDTQYF
TRBV28	TRBJ2-1	TRBD2	many	TGTGCCAGCAGTTTCCCCTGGACTAGCGGGAGCAATGAGCAGTTCTTC	CASSFPWTSGSNEQFF
TRBV6-2/TRBV6-3	TRBJ2-5	TRBD1	many	TGTGCCAGCAGCTCCCATGATCGGGGACAGCTACAAGAGACCCAGTACTTC	CASSSHDRGQLQETQYF
TRBV6-5	TRBJ1-2	TRBD1	few	TGTGCCAGCAGTTACAGGGGGCACTATGGCTACACCTTC	CASSYRGHYGYTF
TRBV28	TRBJ1-4	TRBD1	.	TGTGCCAGCAGTTCCCTTTTCGCAGGGGGGGAAAAACTGTTTTTT	CASSSLFAGGEKLFF
TRBV30	TRBJ1-6	TRBD1	many	TGTGCCTGGAGCTTCGTGACAGGGGTCAATTCACCCCTCCACTTT	CAWSFVTGVNSPLHF
TRBV7-3	TRBJ2-7	TRBD2	many	TGTGCCAGCAGCTACCGGGAGGGGGGGGAGCAGTACTTC	CASSYREGGEQYF
TRBV27	TRBJ2-7	.	.	TGTGCCAGCAGGGATAGCTCCCACGAGCAGTACTTC	CASRDSSHEQYF
TRBV6-2/TRBV6-3	TRBJ1-5	.	.	TGTGCCAGCAGTTACGGGAGAAGGTCCGATAGCAATCAGCCCCAGCATTTT	CASSYGRRSDSNQPQHF
TRBV6-5	TRBJ2-2	TRBD2	.	TGTGCCAGCAGTTACCCAGTGGGACTAGCGGGGACCGGGGAGCTGTTTTTT	CASSYPVGLAGTGELFF
TRBV20-1	TRBJ2-3	.	many	TGCAGTGCTAGCCCCAGGGCAGATACGCAGTATTTT	CSASPRADTQYF
TRBV6-1	TRBJ2-7	TRBD1	few	TGTGCCAGCACGGAGGACAGGGCTTCCTACGAGCAGTACTTC	CASTEDRASYEQYF
TRBV5-4	TRBJ2-3	TRBD1	.	TGTGCCAGCAGCGCAAAGGGACAGAACACAGATACGCAGTATTTT	CASSAKGQNTDTQYF
TRBV6-5	TRBJ1-1	.	once	TGTGCCAGCAGGTACCGGACAGACGACGGTGCTTTCTTT	CASRYRTDDGAFF
TRBV18	TRBJ2-5	.	many	TGTGCCAGCTCACTTTCCGAAGGACTTTGGACGGAGACCCAGTACTTC	CASSLSEGLWTETQYF
TRBV18	TRBJ2-7	.	.	TGTGCCAGCTCACCACCGGGGGCCCGCTACGAGCAGTACTTC	CASSPPGARYEQYF
TRBV30	TRBJ1-4	.	many	TGTGCCTGGAGTAGAGGGGTTCGTGAAAAACTGTTTTTT	CAWSRGVREKLFF
TRBV3-1	TRBJ1-3	.	.	TGTGCCAGCAGCCAATATCTGCCGACCATATATTTT	CASSQYLPTIYF
TRBV18	TRBJ1-3	TRBD1	.	TGTGCCAGCTCACCCGCCCGGACAGGGGGCACCGCTGGAAACACCATATATTTT	CASSPARTGGTAGNTIYF
TRBV9	TRBJ2-7	.	once	TGTGCCAGCAGCGTAGCTCTGGGAGAAGGCTTAAGCGAGCAGTACTTC	CASSVALGEGLSEQYF
TRBV20-1	TRBJ2-3	TRBD1	many	TGCAGTGCTAGAGGGCTGGGACAGGGGTCCGGGGGATGGAGGACAGATACGCAGTATTTT	CSARGLGQGSGGWRTDTQYF
TRBV9	TRBJ2-3	.	.	TGTGCCAGCAGCGTAGGAGGAGCTCCCACAGATACGCAGTATTTT	CASSVGGAPTDTQYF
TRBV5-1	TRBJ2-5	TRBD2	.	TGCGCCAGCAGCTTGGGACCCGAAGCGGGAGGTGTTTCAAAGACCCAGTACTTC	CASSLGPEAGGVSKTQYF
TRBV18	TRBJ2-2	TRBD1	many	TGTGCCAGCTCACCGACCTCCGGGACAGCTAACACCGGGGAGCTGTTTTTT	CASSPTSGTANTGELFF
TRBV28	TRBJ1-2	.	many	TGTGCCAGCAGTTCTCCTACCAATCTCCCGACGGGAAACTATGGCTACACCTTC	CASSSPTNLPTGNYGYTF
TRBV6-5	TRBJ1-1	.	once	TGTGCCAGCAGTTACCAAGGGTTAAGCACTGAAGCTTTCTTT	CASSYQGLSTEAFF
TRBV6-4	TRBJ1-6	.	few	TGTGCCAGCAGTGTTCGAGAGGGGGTTTCACCCCTCCACTTT	CASSVREGVSPLHF
TRBV30	TRBJ2-3	.	.	TGTGCCTGGATGCGGCAGTTTGGAAATACGCAGTATTTT	CAWMRQFGNTQYF
TRBV6-1	TRBJ2-2	TRBD2	few	TGTGCCAGCAGTGAAGGGACTAGCGGGAGCGGGGAGCTGTTTTTT	CASSEGTSGSGELFF